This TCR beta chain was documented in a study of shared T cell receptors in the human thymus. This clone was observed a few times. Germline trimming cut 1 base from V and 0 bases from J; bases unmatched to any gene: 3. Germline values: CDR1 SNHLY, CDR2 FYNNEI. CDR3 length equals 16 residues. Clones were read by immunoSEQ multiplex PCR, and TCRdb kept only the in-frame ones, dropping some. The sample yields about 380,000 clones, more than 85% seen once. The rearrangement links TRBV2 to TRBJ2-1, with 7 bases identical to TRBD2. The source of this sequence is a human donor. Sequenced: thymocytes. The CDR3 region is CASSEVGRTSYNEQFF. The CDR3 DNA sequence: TGTGCCAGCAGTGAAGTCGGGAGGACCTCCTACAATGAGCAGTTCTTC.